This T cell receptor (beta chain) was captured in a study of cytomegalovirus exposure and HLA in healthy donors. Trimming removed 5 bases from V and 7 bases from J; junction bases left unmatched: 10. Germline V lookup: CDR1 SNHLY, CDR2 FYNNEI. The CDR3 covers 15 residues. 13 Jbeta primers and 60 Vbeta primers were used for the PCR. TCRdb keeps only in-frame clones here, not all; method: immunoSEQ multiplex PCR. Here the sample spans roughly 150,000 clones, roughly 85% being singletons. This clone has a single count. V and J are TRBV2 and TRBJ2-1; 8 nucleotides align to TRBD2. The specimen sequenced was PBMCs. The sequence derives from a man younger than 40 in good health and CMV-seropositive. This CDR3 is CASSPPGLGGNEQFF. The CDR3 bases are TGTGCCAGCAGTCCCCCGGGACTAGGGGGAAATGAGCAGTTCTTC.